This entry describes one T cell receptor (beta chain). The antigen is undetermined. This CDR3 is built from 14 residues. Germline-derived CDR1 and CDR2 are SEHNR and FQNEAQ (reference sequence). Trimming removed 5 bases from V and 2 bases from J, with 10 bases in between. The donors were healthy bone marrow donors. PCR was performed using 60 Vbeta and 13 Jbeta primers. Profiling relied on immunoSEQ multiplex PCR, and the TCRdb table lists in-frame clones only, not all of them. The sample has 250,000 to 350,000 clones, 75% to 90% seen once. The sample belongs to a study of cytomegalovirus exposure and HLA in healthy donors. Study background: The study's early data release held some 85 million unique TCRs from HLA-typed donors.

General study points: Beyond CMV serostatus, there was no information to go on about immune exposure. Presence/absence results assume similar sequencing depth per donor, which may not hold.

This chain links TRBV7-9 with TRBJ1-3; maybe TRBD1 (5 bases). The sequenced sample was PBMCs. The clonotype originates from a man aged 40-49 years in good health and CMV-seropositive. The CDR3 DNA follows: TGTGCCAGCAGCGGGGCACCCGCTGGAAACACCATATATTTT. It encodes CASSGAPAGNTIYF. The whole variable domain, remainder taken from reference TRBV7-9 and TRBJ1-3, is DTGVSQNPRHKITKRGQNVTFRCDPISEHNRLYWYRQTLGQGPEFLTYFQNEAQLEKSRLLSDRFSAERPKGSFSTLEIQRTEQGDSAMYLCASSGAPAGNTIYFGEGSWLTVV.